Here is one T cell receptor beta chain with its context. Its cognate antigen is unknown. The sample belongs to a study of shared clonotypes between healthy human individuals. Whole-study results and caveats: Limitation of the genetic and exposure-history diversity represented came from the few donors.

Trimming took off 1 base at V and 4 bases at J, with 16 bases between the two ends. Germline lookup yields CDR1 SGHDN and CDR2 FVKESK. CDR3 size: 16 residues. An assay was performed, and its level was deep. Each sorted subset replicate got 200 ng genomic DNA, tens of thousands of genomes. The repertoire was sequenced with immunoSEQ multiplex PCR; TCRdb's copy has only in-frame clones and lacks some. The sample contains approximately 2.5 million clones, more than 80% of which appear only once. This clonotype was obtained from a man younger than 30 in good health. The rearrangement links TRBV14 to TRBJ1-1; D ambiguous. The source material was naive CD4+ T cells sorted from blood. Subset given: CD45RA+ positively selected. The CDR3 reads CASSQGAKGKVTEAFF. The CDR3 DNA reads as TGTGCCAGCAGCCAAGGGGCCAAGGGAAAAGTCACTGAAGCTTTCTTT.